This T cell receptor beta chain originates from a study of T cells in Graves' hyperthyroidism and ophthalmopathy. Ten or more counts support this clonotype. The antigen is unknown. RNA transcripts gave rise to amplified TCR beta CDR3 regions. The HTBI primer set was used in a first-round RT-PCR of the TCR CDR3. TCRdb re-called the multiplex PCR reads through MiXCR, storing one row per CDR3 protein. The profile shows roughly 500,000 distinct CDR3 sequences, about half of them singletons. Lactation, pregnancy, other autoimmune disease or uncontrolled infection excluded patients. Study outcomes and limitations: The model forecast ophthalmopathy, anticipating it by a median about 6.5 months before onset. Also found in blood were most expanded thyroid clonotypes above 0.001.

The CDR3 is 12 amino acids. The germline V and J ends were trimmed by 5 bases and 5 bases, with 12 bases remaining between them. CDR1 SQVTM and CDR2 ANQGSEA come from the germline V gene. V usage is TRBV29-1 and J usage is TRBJ1-2; the D gene is possibly TRBD1 (5 bases). The sequence came from an adult woman with Graves' disease, either hyperthyroidism or ophthalmopathy (not recorded which). The sequenced sample consisted of peripheral blood or thyroid tissue (not recorded which). The DNA of the CDR3 is TGCAGCGTTAGGGGAGGAGAGTATGGCTACACCTTC. Translation: CSVRGGEYGYTF.